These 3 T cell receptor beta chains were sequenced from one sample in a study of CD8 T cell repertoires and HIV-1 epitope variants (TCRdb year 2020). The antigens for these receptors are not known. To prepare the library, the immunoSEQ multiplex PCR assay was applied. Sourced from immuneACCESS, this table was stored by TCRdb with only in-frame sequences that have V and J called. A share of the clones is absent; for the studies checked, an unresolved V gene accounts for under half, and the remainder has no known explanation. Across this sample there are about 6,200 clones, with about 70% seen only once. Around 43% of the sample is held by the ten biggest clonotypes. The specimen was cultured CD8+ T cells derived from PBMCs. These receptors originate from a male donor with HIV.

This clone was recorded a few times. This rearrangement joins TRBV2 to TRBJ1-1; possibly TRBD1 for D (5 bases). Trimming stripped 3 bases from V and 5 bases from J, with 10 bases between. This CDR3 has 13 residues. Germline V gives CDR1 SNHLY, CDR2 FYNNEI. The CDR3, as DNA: TGTGCCAGCAGTGACCCGCCAGGGACTGAAGCTTTCTTT. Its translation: CASSDPPGTEAFF.

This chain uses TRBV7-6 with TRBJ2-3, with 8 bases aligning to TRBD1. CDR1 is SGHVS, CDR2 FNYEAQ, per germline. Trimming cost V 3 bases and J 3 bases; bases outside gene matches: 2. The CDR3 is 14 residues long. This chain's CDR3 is CASSFGQGTDTQYF. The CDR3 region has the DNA TGTGCCAGCAGCTTTGGACAGGGTACAGATACGCAGTATTTT.

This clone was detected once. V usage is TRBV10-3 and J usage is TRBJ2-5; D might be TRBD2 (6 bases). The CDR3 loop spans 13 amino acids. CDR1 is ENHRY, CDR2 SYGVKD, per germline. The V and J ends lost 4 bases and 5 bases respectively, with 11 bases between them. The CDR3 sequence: CAISGTSGETQYF. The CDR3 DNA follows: TGTGCCATCAGTGGGACAAGCGGGGAGACCCAGTACTTC.